A single sample is the source of the 18 T cell receptor beta chains below, sequenced in a study of T cells in Graves' hyperthyroidism and ophthalmopathy. RNA transcripts served as the template for amplifying TCR beta CDR3 regions. HTBI primers were employed in a first-round RT-PCR of the TCR CDR3. TCRdb used MiXCR to reprocess the multiplex PCR reads, holding one entry per CDR3 protein. Of hundreds of thousands of distinct CDR3 sequences in the sample, approximately 24% were seen once. The sequenced sample consisted of blood. These receptors originate from a woman in her thirties with Graves' ophthalmopathy.

This clonotype was seen a handful of times. This chain joins TRBV12-3 or TRBV12-4 and TRBJ2-7; D is undetermined. V dropped 3 bases and J dropped 6 bases, with 9 bases sitting between them. The CDR3 sequence is 12 residues long. As DNA, the CDR3 is TGTGCCAGCAGTTTTCTTCGACGCGAGCAGTACTTC. Translating it yields CASSFLRREQYF.

There are a few counts of this clonotype. Since a much larger clone is just one base distant, this may be a read error. Here the CDR3 reads CASSVFQITEAFF. The CDR3 DNA sequence: TGTGCCAGCAGCGTATTCCAAATCACTGAAGCTTTCTTT. The chain recombines TRBV9 with TRBJ1-1, with D unresolved. Germline V gene lookup returns CDR1 SGDLS and CDR2 YYNGEE. CDR3 size: 13 residues. V lost 1 base to trimming and J lost 4 bases, with 8 bases between them.

There are many counts of this clonotype. One junction end does not reproduce the germline sequence, and a read error may be involved. CDR3: CASSQDLQETQYF. The CDR3 coding sequence is TGTGCTAGCAGCCAGGACCTCCAAGAGACCCAGTACTTC. This chain joins TRBV7-7 and TRBJ2-5, with D unclear. The CDR3 sequence is 13 residues long. Germline loops: CDR1 SSHAT, CDR2 FNYEAQ (reference sequence).

The rearrangement joins TRBV4-1 to TRBJ2-7; a possible D gene is TRBD1 (8 bases). In germline, CDR1 is MGHRA, CDR2 YSYEKL. V was cut by 4 bases and J by 6 bases, with 16 bases left in between. CDR3 length equals 14 residues. The CDR3 region is CASSRADREGEQYF. Written as DNA, the CDR3 is TGCGCCAGCAGCCGAGCGGACAGGGAGGGCGAGCAGTACTTC.

This clonotype was recorded at least ten times. This rearrangement joins TRBV30 to TRBJ2-5; the D is unclear. There are 13 residues in the CDR3. Trimming cost V 2 bases and J 6 bases, with 13 bases left between them. Germline V gene lookup returns CDR1 GTSNPN and CDR2 SVGIG (reference sequence). CDR3 protein: CAWSWSLSKTQYF. CDR3 bases: TGTGCCTGGAGTTGGAGTCTCTCGAAGACCCAGTACTTC. Full variable domain (remainder filled in from reference TRBV30 and TRBJ2-5): SQTIHQWPATLVQPVGSPLSLECTVEGTSNPNLYWYRQAAGRGLQLLFYSVGIGQISSEVPQNLSASRPQDRQFILSSKKLLLSDSGFYLCAWSWSLSKTQYFGPGTRLLVL.

This clonotype has a count of ten or more. The chain employs TRBV27 and TRBJ2-2, with D possibly being TRBD1 (6 bases). Germline V CDR1 and CDR2: MNHEY, SMNVEV (reference sequence). Deletions cut 1 base from V and 3 bases from J, with 6 bases between. The CDR3 sequence is 14 residues long. The CDR3 sequence is CASSLYRDTGELFF. Written as DNA, the CDR3 is TGTGCCAGCAGTTTATACAGGGACACCGGGGAGCTGTTTTTT.

This clonotype was picked up many times. The chain is built from TRBV2 and TRBJ2-7, with a weak D call TRBD2 (6 bases). The CDR3 is 16 residues long. V lost 2 bases and J lost 0, with 14 bases in between. Germline values: CDR1 SNHLY, CDR2 FYNNEI. Written as DNA, the CDR3 is TGTGCCAGCAGTGAACGCCTGGGAGGATTCTCCTACGAGCAGTACTTC. This sequence encodes CASSERLGGFSYEQYF. The full variable domain, in which reference TRBV2 and TRBJ2-7 provide the parts outside the CDR3, is EPEVTQTPSHQVTQMGQEVILRCVPISNHLYFYWYRQILGQKVEFLVSFYNNEISEKSEIFDDQFSVERPDGSNFTLKIRSTKLEDSAMYFCASSERLGGFSYEQYFGPGTRLTVT.

In its sample, this clonotype was seen many times. The V call is TRBV6-5, the J call TRBJ1-1; D might be TRBD1 (5 bases). CDR3 size: 16 residues. CDR1 and CDR2 from the germline V gene are MNHEY and SVGAGI. Trimming stripped 3 bases from V and 4 bases from J, with 18 bases between. CDR3 nucleotide sequence: TGTGCCAGCAGTTATTCGGGGGACCATTATAGCACTGAAGCTTTCTTT. Amino acids: CASSYSGDHYSTEAFF.

The chain links TRBV27 to TRBJ1-5; TRBD1 aligns across 8 bases. Trimming took 6 bases from V and 0 from J; bases not matched to a gene: 7. In germline, CDR1 is MNHEY, CDR2 SMNVEV (reference sequence). The CDR3 is 16 amino acids. The chain's CDR3 is CASRQTGVLSNQPQHF. CDR3 nucleotide sequence: TGTGCCAGCAGGCAGACAGGGGTACTTAGCAATCAGCCCCAGCATTTT.

The sample holds many counts of this clonotype. The V call is TRBV19, the J call TRBJ1-5; D may be TRBD1 (5 bases). Trimming removed 3 bases at V and 3 bases at J, with 21 bases between. The CDR3 length is 18 residues. CDR1 is LNHDA and CDR2 is SQIVND in the germline V gene (reference sequence). The CDR3 bases are TGTGCCAGTAGTATCCCCGCCGGGACCACGACAGTCAATCAGCCCCAGCATTTT. Encoded protein: CASSIPAGTTTVNQPQHF.

The chain is built from TRBV12-3 or TRBV12-4 and TRBJ2-1, with D perhaps TRBD2 (6 bases). Trimming pared 6 bases from V and 7 bases from J, leaving 19 bases between. The length of the CDR3 is 15 residues. The CDR3 region is CASRLRGLPTNEQFF. The CDR3 coding sequence is TGTGCCAGCAGACTTAGGGGACTTCCAACGAATGAGCAGTTCTTC.

V and J are TRBV24-1 and TRBJ1-1; the D is unclear. CDR1 is KGHDR, CDR2 SFDVKD, per germline. Trimming removed 9 bases at V and 3 bases at J, with 7 bases between. The CDR3 contains 11 residues. The CDR3 DNA follows: TGTGCCACCCGGGGTGACACTGAAGCTTTCTTT. Translating gives CATRGDTEAFF.

The chain employs TRBV11-1 and TRBJ1-1; the D is unclear. There are 17 residues in the CDR3. Germline V lookup: CDR1 SGHAT, CDR2 FQDESV (reference sequence). The V end was cut by 5 bases, the J end by 0 bases, with 19 bases between. CDR3 bases: TGTGCCAGCAGCATCCGCTTCGGGGTAATCATGAACACTGAAGCTTTCTTT. Translated: CASSIRFGVIMNTEAFF.

This clonotype was counted many times. Here the CDR3 reads CASSPLATGELFF. The CDR3 DNA reads as TGTGCCAGCAGTCCCCTGGCGACCGGGGAGCTGTTTTTT. The rearrangement uses TRBV27 and TRBJ2-2; D is unresolved. Germline V lookup: CDR1 MNHEY, CDR2 SMNVEV (reference sequence). The CDR3 runs 13 residues. V was cut by 5 bases and J by 5 bases, with 9 bases left in between.

This chain connects TRBV6-1 to TRBJ2-5; D possibly corresponds to TRBD2 (6 bases). This CDR3 is built from 15 residues. Germline V gene data show CDR1 as MNHNS and CDR2 as SASEGT. Trimming pared 6 bases from V and 5 bases from J, leaving 19 bases between. CDR3 protein: CASSPGTSGWETQYF. Written as DNA, the CDR3 is TGTGCCAGCAGCCCCGGGACTTCTGGCTGGGAGACCCAGTACTTC.

This clonotype was detected many times. The chain couples TRBV20-1 to TRBJ1-5; D is uncertain. The V and J ends lost 2 bases and 11 bases respectively, with 13 bases between them. CDR3 length: 12 amino acids. Looked up from germline, CDR1 is DFQATT and CDR2 is SNEGSKA (reference sequence). The chain's CDR3 is CSARLDGPAQHF. The CDR3 bases are TGCAGTGCTAGACTGGACGGTCCAGCCCAGCATTTT.

This clonotype was observed many times. The chain links TRBV2 to TRBJ1-2; D uncertain. Trimming pared 5 bases from V and 6 bases from J, leaving 13 bases between. CDR1 SNHLY and CDR2 FYNNEI come from the germline V gene. The CDR3 is 13 residues long. The CDR3 protein is CASSFLGQNGYTF. CDR3 nucleotides: TGTGCCAGCAGTTTCCTAGGGCAAAATGGCTACACCTTC. Variable domain in full (rest from reference TRBV2 and TRBJ1-2): EPEVTQTPSHQVTQMGQEVILRCVPISNHLYFYWYRQILGQKVEFLVSFYNNEISEKSEIFDDQFSVERPDGSNFTLKIRSTKLEDSAMYFCASSFLGQNGYTFGSGTRLTVV.

This clonotype was detected a few times. The chain couples TRBV6-2 or TRBV6-3 to TRBJ1-5, with D possibly matching TRBD1 (5 bases). The V end was cut by 7 bases, the J end by 3 bases, with 25 bases between. The CDR3 covers 18 residues. Germline V gene lookup returns CDR1 MNHEY and CDR2 SVGEGT. Here the CDR3 DNA reads TGTGCCAGCATTCGCTCCGACAGAGACGGGGGAATCAATCAGCCCCAGCATTTT. Its protein product is CASIRSDRDGGINQPQHF.